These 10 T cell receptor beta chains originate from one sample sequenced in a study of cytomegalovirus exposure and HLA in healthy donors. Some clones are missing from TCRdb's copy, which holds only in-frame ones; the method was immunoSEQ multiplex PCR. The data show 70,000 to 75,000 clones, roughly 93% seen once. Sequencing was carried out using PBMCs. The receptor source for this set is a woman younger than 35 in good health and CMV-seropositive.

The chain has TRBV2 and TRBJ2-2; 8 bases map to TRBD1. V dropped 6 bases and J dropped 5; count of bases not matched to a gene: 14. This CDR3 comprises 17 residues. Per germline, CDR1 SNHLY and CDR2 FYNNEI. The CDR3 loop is CASSGRGLPGRTGELFF. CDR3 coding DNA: TGTGCCAGCAGCGGCAGGGGGCTACCCGGGCGGACCGGGGAGCTGTTTTTT.

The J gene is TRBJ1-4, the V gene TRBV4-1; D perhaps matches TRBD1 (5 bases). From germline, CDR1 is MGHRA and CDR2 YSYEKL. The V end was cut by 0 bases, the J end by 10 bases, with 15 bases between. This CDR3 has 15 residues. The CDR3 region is CASSQEGTVGGKLFF. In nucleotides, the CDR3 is TGCGCCAGCAGCCAAGAGGGCACGGTCGGGGGAAAACTGTTTTTT.

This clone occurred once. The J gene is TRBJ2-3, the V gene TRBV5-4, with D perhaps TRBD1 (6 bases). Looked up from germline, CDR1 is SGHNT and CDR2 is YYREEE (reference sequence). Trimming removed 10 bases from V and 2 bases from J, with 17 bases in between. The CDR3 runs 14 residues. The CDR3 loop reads CACYRTGTTDTQYF. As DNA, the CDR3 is TGTGCCTGCTACCGCACAGGGACCACAGATACGCAGTATTTT.

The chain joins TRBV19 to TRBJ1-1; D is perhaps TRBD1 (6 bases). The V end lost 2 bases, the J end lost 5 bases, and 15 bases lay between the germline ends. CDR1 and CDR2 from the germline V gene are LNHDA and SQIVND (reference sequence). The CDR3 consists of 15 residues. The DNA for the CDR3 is TGTGCCAGTAGTATATCGGGGGGCCTAGGGACTGAAGCTTTCTTT. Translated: CASSISGGLGTEAFF.

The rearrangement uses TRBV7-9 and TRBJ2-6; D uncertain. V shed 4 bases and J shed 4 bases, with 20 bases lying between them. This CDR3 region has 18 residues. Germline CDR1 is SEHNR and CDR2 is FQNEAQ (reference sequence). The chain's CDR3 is CASSSLNGSGKGANVLTF. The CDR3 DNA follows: TGTGCCAGCAGCTCACTAAACGGGTCTGGAAAAGGGGCCAACGTCCTGACTTTC.

The CDR3 DNA reads as TGCAGTGCTCTGTATAACTATGGCTACACCTTC. Protein sequence: CSALYNYGYTF. V is TRBV20-1 and J is TRBJ1-2; no firm D call. This CDR3 comprises 11 residues. Trimming pared 5 bases from V and 1 base from J, leaving 5 bases between. Germline V gene sequence: CDR1 DFQATT, CDR2 SNEGSKA (reference sequence).

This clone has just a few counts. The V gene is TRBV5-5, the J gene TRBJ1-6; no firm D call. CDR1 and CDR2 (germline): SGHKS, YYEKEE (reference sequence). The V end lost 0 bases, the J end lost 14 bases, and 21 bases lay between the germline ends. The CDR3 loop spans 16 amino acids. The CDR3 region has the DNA TGTGCCAGCAGCTTGGGTGAGCCCGGAACGACTCGATCCCTCCACTTT. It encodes CASSLGEPGTTRSLHF.

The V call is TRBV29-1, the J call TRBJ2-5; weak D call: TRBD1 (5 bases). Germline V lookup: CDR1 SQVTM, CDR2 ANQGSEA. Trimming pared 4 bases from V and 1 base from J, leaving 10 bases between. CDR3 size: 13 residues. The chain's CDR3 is CSVAARAQETQYF. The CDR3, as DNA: TGCAGCGTTGCCGCCAGGGCCCAAGAGACCCAGTACTTC.

The CDR3 sequence: CASSLTSGGGTDTQYF. The CDR3 nucleotides are TGCGCCAGCAGCCTCACCTCAGGGGGCGGCACAGATACGCAGTATTTT. J is TRBJ2-3 and V is TRBV5-1; 8 bases are a match to TRBD1. The CDR3 is made up of 16 amino acids. Germline lookup yields CDR1 SGHRS and CDR2 YFSETQ. J lost 1 base, V lost 4 bases, and 8 bases had no gene match.

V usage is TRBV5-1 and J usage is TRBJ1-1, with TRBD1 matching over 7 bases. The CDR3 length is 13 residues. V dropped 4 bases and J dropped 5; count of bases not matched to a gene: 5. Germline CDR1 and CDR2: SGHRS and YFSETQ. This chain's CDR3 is CASSPTGNTEAFF. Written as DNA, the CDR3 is TGCGCCAGCAGCCCGACAGGGAATACTGAAGCTTTCTTT.